Listed below are T cell receptor beta chains from one sample, sequenced in a study of blood T cell repertoires in COVID-19. The protocol was immunoSEQ multiplex PCR, while the TCRdb copy is restricted to in-frame clones and leaves out a portion. The sample lists about 230,000 clones, roughly 80% occurring once. The material sequenced was peripheral blood. These TCRs come from a woman aged 70 to 79 with active or convalescent COVID-19. Both conserved end residues are trimmed from each CDR3.

J gene,V gene,CDR3 protein
TRBJ2-1,TRBV25-1,ASSAAGGSQSSYNEQF
TRBJ1-1,TRBV14,ASSQDRTVEAF
TRBJ1-4,TRBV18,ASSSGTVNNEKLF
TRBJ1-2,TRBV4-3,ASSQDGVLGGYT
TRBJ1-2,TRBV28,ASSTPKGRANYGYT
TRBJ2-1,TRBV7-3,ASSQDNEQF
TRBJ1-6,TRBV6-5,ASKYFRGINSPLH
TRBJ2-1,TRBV5-1,ASSRSGGVSYNEQF
TRBJ2-1,TRBV18,ASSPFAGTDYNEQF
TRBJ2-1,TRBV3-1/TRBV3-2,ASSQSYGTSGREEQF
TRBJ1-5,TRBV10-1,ASSSGQGGDSNQPQH
TRBJ2-7,TRBV5-1,ASRRDRARDSSYEQY
TRBJ2-3,TRBV19,ASGGTGASTDTQY
TRBJ1-6,TRBV9,ASSEAPQGSPLH
TRBJ1-1,TRBV9,ASSPTGIRPTEAF
TRBJ1-6,TRBV6-5,ASSYQYNSPLH